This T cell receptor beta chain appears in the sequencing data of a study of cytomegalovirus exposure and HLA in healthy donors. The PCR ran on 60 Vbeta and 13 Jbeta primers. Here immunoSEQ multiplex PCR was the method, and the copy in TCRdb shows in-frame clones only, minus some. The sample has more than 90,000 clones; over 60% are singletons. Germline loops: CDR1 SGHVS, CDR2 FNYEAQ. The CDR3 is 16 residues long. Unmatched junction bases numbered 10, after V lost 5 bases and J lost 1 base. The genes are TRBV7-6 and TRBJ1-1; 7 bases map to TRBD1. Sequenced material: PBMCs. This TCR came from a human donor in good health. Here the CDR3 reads CASSPDGDRQNTEAFF. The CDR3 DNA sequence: TGTGCCAGCAGCCCAGATGGGGACAGACAGAACACTGAAGCTTTCTTT.